The 9 T cell receptor beta chains reported below all come from one sample, sequenced in a study of blood T cell repertoires in COVID-19. This table comes from immunoSEQ multiplex PCR, and its TCRdb copy is limited to in-frame clones, with some not included. Of around 210,000 clones in the sample, around 85% are singletons; the top ten hold 0.7% to 0.85%. Specimen: peripheral blood. The receptors derive from a woman in her 70s with acute or convalescent COVID-19.

The genes are TRBV28 and TRBJ2-1, with D uncertain. CDR3 length equals 14 residues. V was trimmed by 10 bases and J by 0 bases, leaving 13 bases between them. Per germline, CDR1 MDHEN and CDR2 SYDVKM. The CDR3 spells CATLEQSSYNEQFF. In DNA, the CDR3 is TGTGCCACCCTAGAGCAGAGCTCCTACAATGAGCAGTTCTTC.

J is TRBJ2-1 and V is TRBV9, with 8 bases fitting TRBD2. CDR1 and CDR2 from the germline V gene are SGDLS and YYNGEE. The CDR3 contains 15 residues. Germline trimming cut 3 bases from V and 0 bases from J; bases unmatched to any gene: 2. DNA of the CDR3: TGTGCCAGCAGCGATACTAGCGGCTCCTACAATGAGCAGTTCTTC. Translated, it gives CASSDTSGSYNEQFF.

The chain has TRBV20-1 and TRBJ2-5, with D unresolved. V was pared by 1 base and J by 3 bases, with 3 bases between. This CDR3 is 11 amino acids long. Germline CDR1 DFQATT, CDR2 SNEGSKA (reference sequence). As DNA, the CDR3 is TGCAGTGCTAGAGTAAAAGAGACCCAGTACTTC. This codes for CSARVKETQYF.

This clone was counted between two and nine times. V usage is TRBV18 and J usage is TRBJ1-5, with a tentative D call TRBD1 (6 bases). V was cut by 2 bases and J by 11 bases, with 16 bases left in between. Germline V lookup: CDR1 KGHSH, CDR2 LQKENI. The CDR3 totals 14 residues. The CDR3 DNA is TGTGCCAGCTCACCATGGGACATCCCTTTTGCCCAGCATTTT. Its translation is CASSPWDIPFAQHF.

This clone has more than one count but fewer than ten. This chain connects TRBV28 to TRBJ1-4; the match to TRBD1 covers 12 bases. Germline CDR1 and CDR2: MDHEN and SYDVKM. The CDR3 loop spans 18 amino acids. Trimming removed 6 bases from V and 8 bases from J; junction bases left unmatched: 16. In DNA form, the CDR3 reads TGTGCCAGCAGGGCGGACCGGGACAGGGGGCTGAAGGGAGAAAAACTGTTTTTT. Amino acid sequence: CASRADRDRGLKGEKLFF.

This chain links TRBV1 with TRBJ1-5; the D segment call TRBD1 is taken from the table without a DNA check. TRBV1 is reported as a pseudogene. The CDR3 is 21 amino acids. In DNA, the CDR3 is TGCACCAGCAGCCAAGATACTGATGGGGTAAAGGGGGACCCTAGCAATCAGCCCCAGCATTTT. It yields the protein CTSSQDTDGVKGDPSNQPQHF.

The chain employs TRBV14 and TRBJ1-5; D is unresolved. V dropped 4 bases and J dropped 9 bases, with 13 bases sitting between them. Germline-derived CDR1 and CDR2 are SGHDN and FVKESK. This CDR3 is 13 amino acids long. In DNA, the CDR3 is TGTGCCAGCAGCCTAGACGGTATACGGCCCCAGCATTTT. It is translated as CASSLDGIRPQHF.

The rearrangement links TRBV10-2 to TRBJ1-6, with 9 bases fitting TRBD1. Germline lookup yields CDR1 WSHSY and CDR2 SAAADI. V was pared by 6 bases and J by 3 bases, with 6 bases of the junction left unmatched. The CDR3 totals 16 residues. The CDR3 DNA reads TGCGCCAGCAGAGAACAGGGGGCGAGCTATAATTCACCCCTCCACTTT. Protein: CASREQGASYNSPLHF.

In DNA, the CDR3 is TGTGCCAGCAGTTACTCGGCGGGACAGTACTACGAGCAGTACTTC. Protein sequence: CASSYSAGQYYEQYF. The chain joins TRBV6-5 to TRBJ2-7, with TRBD1 as a possible D gene (7 bases). The germline V gene has CDR1 MNHEY and CDR2 SVGAGI. The CDR3 length is 15 residues. Trimming cost V 0 bases and J 3 bases, with 12 bases left between them.